This entry features one T cell receptor (beta chain) sequence. What it binds is not known. This specimen comes from a study of T cell repertoires in cytomegalovirus infection. Study background: Public TCR beta signatures marked donors with CMV infection and the matching HLA.

Trimming left V 1 base short and J 5 bases short, with 12 bases between. The CDR3 is 13 amino acids. Germline values: CDR1 DFQATT, CDR2 SNEGSKA (reference sequence). TCRdb re-called the reads with MiXCR, one entry per CDR3 protein. Of just under 550,000 distinct CDR3 sequences listed, more than 25% are singletons. Study outcomes and limitations: HLA-C-restricted CMV clonotypes gave the most frequent clonotype in two of eight donors.

J is TRBJ2-7 and V is TRBV20-1; no definite D call. The source of this sequence is a human donor in good health (CMV status not recorded). Some clones in this sample may be carry-over from other donors' samples. The sequencing sample was made of PBMCs. The CDR3 loop reads CSARGMELHEQYF. The CDR3 nucleotides are TGCAGTGCTAGAGGTATGGAGCTCCACGAGCAGTACTTC.